This T cell receptor beta chain emerged from a study of T cell responses to AZD1222 COVID-19 vaccine. Study as a whole: Analysis merged second doses at about 4 or about 12 weeks.

Sequencing was performed with immunoSEQ multiplex PCR; in TCRdb, only in-frame clones are kept and a portion is missing. The sample records some 120,000 clones, roughly 90% being singletons. Between the trimmed V and J ends, which lost 4 bases and 7 bases, there was a span of 20 bases. The CDR3 is 16 amino acids. Germline-derived CDR1 and CDR2 are MDHEN and SYDVKM. Notes on the study in general: Spike-wide vaccine-associated CD4 TCRs dominated at 160-218 and 743-854.

Concerning this clone itself: Its antigen is still unknown.

J is TRBJ2-4 and V is TRBV28; D is possibly TRBD2 (6 bases). Source: peripheral blood, taken on day 0 of AZD1222 vaccination. The origin of this receptor is an adult in good health. The CDR3 region is CASSSGGGSLGNIQYF. CDR3 nucleotides: TGTGCCAGCAGTTCCGGGGGTGGGTCTTTGGGGAACATTCAGTACTTC.